Below, 11 T cell receptor beta chains from the same sample are listed, as sequenced in a study of blood T cells in healthy people across ages. Through a sample-barcoded 5' primer and a J-beta primer mix, a second PCR was run for roughly 6 to 12 cycles. TCRdb re-called the 5' RACE reads with MiXCR, one entry per CDR3 protein. The data hold about 1.6 million distinct CDR3 sequences, with almost 35% observed a single time. Source material: blood. These receptors originate from a young woman in good health.

Only a few counts were recorded for this clonotype. The rearrangement joins TRBV19 to TRBJ1-2; a weak D match, TRBD1 (6 bases). Germline CDR1 reads LNHDA; CDR2 reads SQIVND (reference sequence). V lost 7 bases and J lost 5, with 20 bases in between. The CDR3 consists of 15 residues. The DNA for the CDR3 is TGTGCCAGTACCCGAACCTCAGGGGCACAGTATGGCTACACCTTC. Protein sequence: CASTRTSGAQYGYTF. The variable domain in full, completed from reference TRBV19 and TRBJ1-2, reads DGGITQSPKYLFRKEGQNVTLSCEQNLNHDAMYWYRQDPGQGLRLIYYSQIVNDFQKGDIAEGYSVSREKKESFPLTVTSAQKNPTAFYLCASTRTSGAQYGYTFGSGTRLTVV.

The rearrangement links TRBV7-9 to TRBJ2-1, with 16 bases identical to TRBD2. The junction had 12 bases not matched to a gene; V was cut back by 5 bases and J by 8 bases. The CDR3 length is 18 residues. In germline, CDR1 is SEHNR, CDR2 FQNEAQ (reference sequence). The CDR3 spells CASSPRGLAGGPFDEQFF. CDR3 nucleotide sequence: TGTGCCAGCAGCCCCCGGGGACTAGCGGGAGGGCCCTTCGATGAGCAGTTCTTC.

This clonotype has just a few counts. The gene calls are TRBV25-1 and TRBJ2-1, with 11 nucleotides matching TRBD2. The junction had 3 bases not matched to a gene; V was cut back by 3 bases and J by 2 bases. Germline assignment: CDR1 MGHDK and CDR2 SYGVNS. The CDR3 is made up of 16 amino acids. CDR3 region: CASSEASGRPYNEQFF. The CDR3 coding sequence is TGTGCCAGCAGTGAGGCTAGCGGGAGGCCCTACAATGAGCAGTTCTTC.

Ten or more counts support this clonotype. The rearrangement joins TRBV29-1 to TRBJ2-3, with D possibly TRBD2 on 6 matching bases. Germline CDR1 reads SQVTM; CDR2 reads ANQGSEA. The ends were cut back, 0 bases at V and 0 bases at J, with 25 bases in the middle. The CDR3 has 20 amino acids. DNA for the CDR3: TGCAGCGTTGAAGATCGGGTAGGGGAGGATGATAAAATAAGCACAGATACGCAGTATTTT. This gives the protein CSVEDRVGEDDKISTDTQYF.

This chain uses TRBV30 with TRBJ2-7; the match to TRBD2 covers 10 bases. The CDR3 is 15 amino acids. J gave up 5 bases and V 4 bases, and 11 bases lay outside the gene matches. The V gene's germline CDR1 is GTSNPN and CDR2 SVGIG (reference sequence). The CDR3 DNA sequence: TGTGCCTGGACCGACAAGCTAGCGGGAGCGGACGAGCAGTACTTC. Residues: CAWTDKLAGADEQYF.

This clonotype was observed a single time. One junction end disagrees with the germline gene, perhaps due to a read error. The V gene is TRBV18, the J gene TRBJ2-7; 9 bases are a match to TRBD1. The end of the DNA is better explained by TRBJ2-1, so the J call may be wrong. CDR3 length equals 15 residues. CDR1 and CDR2 (germline): KGHSH, LQKENI. CDR3 residues: CAGSPGTGRYNEQFF. The CDR3 DNA is TGTGCCGGCTCACCAGGGACAGGGAGATACAATGAGCAGTTCTTC.

The chain couples TRBV5-1 to TRBJ2-5; 7 positions agree with TRBD2. Losses at the gene ends were 4 bases for V and 4 bases for J; bases not matched to a gene: 7. There are 14 residues in the CDR3. CDR1 and CDR2 (germline): SGHRS, YFSETQ. CDR3 nucleotide sequence: TGCGCCAGCAGCCCCGCGGGGGACGGAGAGACCCAGTACTTC. Encoded protein: CASSPAGDGETQYF.

With respect to this clonotype: A much larger clone lies one base from this, so it may be a read error. The V call is TRBV11-2, the J call TRBJ2-5; no firm D call. The V and J ends lost 5 bases and 0 bases respectively, with 7 bases between them. Germline V gives CDR1 SGHAT, CDR2 FQNNGV. There are 13 residues in the CDR3. This CDR3 reads CASSQEYQETQYF. The DNA for the CDR3 is TGTGCCAGCAGCCAGGAGTACCAAGAGACCCAGTACTTC.

This clonotype was found a few times. This sequence joins TRBV7-2 and TRBJ2-3; D remains unclear. This CDR3 is 14 amino acids long. Trimming removed 3 bases from V and 9 bases from J, with 16 bases in between. Looked up from germline, CDR1 is SGHTA and CDR2 is FQGNSA. DNA of the CDR3: TGTGCCAGCAGCTTGGAGTTCTGGGTCGAAACGCAGTATTTT. Translation: CASSLEFWVETQYF. The entire variable domain, with the rest obtained from reference TRBV7-2 and TRBJ2-3, is as follows: GAGVSQSPSNKVTEKGKDVELRCDPISGHTALYWYRQSLGQGLEFLIYFQGNSAPDKSGLPSDRFSAERTGGSVSTLTIQRTQQEDSAVYLCASSLEFWVETQYFGPGTRLTVL.

This rearrangement joins TRBV20-1 to TRBJ2-1, with 7 bases fitting TRBD1. Germline CDR1 is DFQATT and CDR2 is SNEGSKA (reference sequence). This CDR3 region has 15 residues. The V segment lost 5 bases and the J segment 2 bases; nucleotides outside the gene matches: 9. The DNA for the CDR3 is TGCAGTGCTGGATATAGGACAGGACCCTACAATGAGCAGTTCTTC. Protein sequence: CSAGYRTGPYNEQFF.

This chain connects TRBV3-1 to TRBJ2-3; possibly TRBD2 for D (6 bases). CDR1 and CDR2 (germline): LGHDT, YNNKEL (reference sequence). V lost 0 bases and J 4 bases, leaving 11 bases between the germline ends. This CDR3 region has 15 residues. DNA for the CDR3: TGTGCCAGCAGCCAAGAAATTAGCGGTGCAGATACGCAGTATTTT. Translated: CASSQEISGADTQYF.